These 32 T cell receptor beta chains originate from one sample sequenced in a study of shared clonotypes between healthy human individuals. CD45RO-negative cells were positively selected for CCR7, leaving out terminally differentiated effector memory CD45RA+ cells. The protocol was immunoSEQ multiplex PCR, while the TCRdb copy is restricted to in-frame clones and leaves out a portion. The table lists 2 million to 2.5 million clones, less than 95% of them singletons. Sequencing was performed on naive CD8+ T cells sorted from blood. These TCRs come from a young man in good health.

The CDR3 is CASSLEQGVQETQYF. CDR3 sequence (DNA): TGTGCCAGCAGCTTGGAACAGGGTGTACAAGAGACCCAGTACTTC. The J gene is TRBJ2-5, the V gene TRBV5-6, with D possibly matching TRBD1 (6 bases). The CDR3 runs 15 residues. Germline-derived CDR1 and CDR2 are SGHDT and YYEEEE. Trimming took off 0 bases at V and 2 bases at J, with 11 bases between the two ends.

The V call is TRBV5-8, the J call TRBJ2-7; 9 positions agree with TRBD1. Germline trimming cut 4 bases from V and 4 bases from J; bases unmatched to any gene: 6. The germline gives CDR1 SGHTS, CDR2 YDEGEE. This CDR3 has 14 amino acids. CDR3 sequence reads: CASSLPGQGYEQYF. CDR3 nucleotides: TGTGCCAGCAGCCTGCCGGGACAGGGTTACGAGCAGTACTTC.

The chain carries TRBV30 and TRBJ2-7, with D perhaps TRBD1 or TRBD2 (5 bases each). The CDR3 length is 11 residues. V lost 4 bases and J 12 bases, leaving 16 bases between the germline ends. Germline V gene data show CDR1 as GTSNPN and CDR2 as SVGIG (reference sequence). The CDR3 nucleotides read TGTGCCTGGACATACGGGACGGTTTTGTACTTC. This sequence encodes CAWTYGTVLYF.

This sequence joins TRBV5-5 and TRBJ2-7, with TRBD2 matching over 7 bases. V was pared by 1 base and J by 3 bases, with 4 bases of the junction left unmatched. This CDR3 is built from 14 residues. CDR1 and CDR2 (germline): SGHKS, YYEKEE (reference sequence). The CDR3 here is CASSLLSSGYEQYF. CDR3 in DNA: TGTGCCAGCAGCTTGTTGTCTAGCGGCTACGAGCAGTACTTC.

The chain uses TRBV13 and TRBJ2-5, with D tentatively TRBD1 (6 bases). Between the trimmed V and J ends, which lost 5 bases and 2 bases, there was a span of 9 bases. The CDR3 spans 13 residues. Germline lookup yields CDR1 PRHDT and CDR2 FYEKMQ (reference sequence). CDR3 sequence: CASSPGQQETQYF. In DNA form, the CDR3 reads TGTGCCAGCAGCCCCGGACAGCAAGAGACCCAGTACTTC.

This clone was observed a single time. The chain carries TRBV11-3 and TRBJ2-1; 10 positions agree with TRBD2. J was trimmed by 3 bases and V by 1 base; bases with no gene match: 6. Germline V gene data show CDR1 as SGHNT and CDR2 as YENEEA. CDR3 length: 17 residues. This CDR3 is CASSLGPSGSFYNEQFF. In DNA, the CDR3 is TGTGCCAGCAGCTTAGGGCCTAGCGGGAGCTTCTACAATGAGCAGTTCTTC. The full variable domain, in which reference TRBV11-3 and TRBJ2-1 provide the parts outside the CDR3, is EAGVVQSPRYKIIEKKQPVAFWCNPISGHNTLYWYLQNLGQGPELLIRYENEEAVDDSQLPKDRFSAERLKGVDSTLKIQPAELGDSAVYLCASSLGPSGSFYNEQFFGPGTRLTVL.

The CDR3 reads CASSLGLAGDATGELFF. The DNA of the CDR3 is TGCGCCAGCAGCTTAGGGCTAGCGGGAGACGCCACCGGGGAGCTGTTTTTT. The V gene is TRBV5-1, the J gene TRBJ2-2, with 10 nucleotides matching TRBD2. Germline V gives CDR1 SGHRS, CDR2 YFSETQ. The CDR3 loop spans 17 amino acids. Trimming took 2 bases from V and 4 from J; bases not matched to a gene: 8.

The rearrangement uses TRBV29-1 and TRBJ2-4; D remains unclear. Germline assignment: CDR1 SQVTM and CDR2 ANQGSEA. This CDR3 comprises 12 residues. V gave up 7 bases and J gave up 2 bases, with 9 bases separating them. The CDR3 DNA sequence: TGCAGCGCGGCGGACCCCAAAAACATTCAGTACTTC. The encoded protein is CSAADPKNIQYF.

The rearrangement uses TRBV19 and TRBJ1-1; D perhaps matches TRBD1 (5 bases). Trimming took off 8 bases at V and 2 bases at J, with 12 bases between the two ends. Germline lookup yields CDR1 LNHDA and CDR2 SQIVND (reference sequence). CDR3 length: 13 amino acids. The chain's CDR3 is CASRQRSNTEAFF. The CDR3 DNA reads as TGTGCCAGTCGACAGCGGAGTAACACTGAAGCTTTCTTT. Full variable domain (missing parts from reference TRBV19 and TRBJ1-1): DGGITQSPKYLFRKEGQNVTLSCEQNLNHDAMYWYRQDPGQGLRLIYYSQIVNDFQKGDIAEGYSVSREKKESFPLTVTSAQKNPTAFYLCASRQRSNTEAFFGQGTRLTVV.

The rearrangement uses TRBV6-5 and TRBJ2-7; D is perhaps TRBD1 (6 bases). Trimming left V 1 base short and J 4 bases short, with 14 bases between. CDR3 size: 15 residues. The germline V gene has CDR1 MNHEY and CDR2 SVGAGI. The CDR3 DNA reads as TGTGCCAGCAGTTACTTCCCGCAGGGGAAATACGAGCAGTACTTC. The encoded protein is CASSYFPQGKYEQYF.

As for this clone: Additional DNA sequences in this sample encode the identical CDR3. The chain uses TRBV30 and TRBJ1-5, with D possibly matching TRBD1 (5 bases). CDR3 length equals 15 residues. Trimming shortened V by 0 bases and J by 1 base, and 10 bases separated the two germline ends. The germline V gene encodes CDR1 GTSNPN and CDR2 SVGIG (reference sequence). The CDR3 DNA reads TGTGCCTGGAGTGTTGGGGCCTCGAGCAATCAGCCCCAGCATTTT. Its translation is CAWSVGASSNQPQHF.

The chain has TRBV6-1 and TRBJ1-4; D is unclear. With 2 bases removed from V and 8 bases from J, the gap between germline ends came to 12 bases. CDR1 MNHNS and CDR2 SASEGT come from the germline V gene. The CDR3 totals 14 residues. The CDR3 reads CASSEKIGGEKLFF. The CDR3 DNA reads TGTGCCAGCAGTGAAAAGATAGGAGGAGAAAAACTGTTTTTT.

The rearrangement joins TRBV7-9 to TRBJ2-1, with a weak D call TRBD2 (6 bases). Deletions cut 0 bases from V and 5 bases from J, with 11 bases between. The CDR3 extends over 15 amino acids. Germline assignment: CDR1 SEHNR and CDR2 FQNEAQ (reference sequence). The chain's CDR3 is CASSLATSRHNEQFF. The CDR3 DNA is TGTGCCAGCAGCTTAGCCACTAGCAGACACAATGAGCAGTTCTTC.

The rearrangement uses TRBV28 and TRBJ2-1; 10 bases match TRBD1. Germline-derived CDR1 and CDR2 are MDHEN and SYDVKM. This CDR3 is 15 amino acids long. The V segment lost 3 bases and the J segment 8 bases; nucleotides outside the gene matches: 7. DNA for the CDR3: TGTGCCAGCAGTTTGCAGGGACAGGGGATCGATGAGCAGTTCTTC. Its translation: CASSLQGQGIDEQFF.

The V and J genes are TRBV7-2 and TRBJ2-1; weak D call: TRBD2 (6 bases). Germline V lookup: CDR1 SGHTA, CDR2 FQGNSA. CDR3 length: 16 residues. The V end was cut by 3 bases, the J end by 4 bases, with 16 bases between. CDR3 residues: CASSLGGSGEYNEQFF. The CDR3 DNA reads as TGTGCCAGCAGCTTGGGGGGAAGCGGAGAGTACAATGAGCAGTTCTTC.

The table lists this clone with a few counts. Other DNA sequences from this sample encode an identical CDR3 as well. V usage is TRBV27 and J usage is TRBJ1-5, with D perhaps matching TRBD1 (5 bases). The CDR3 runs 14 residues. V was shortened by 3 bases and J by 7 bases, with 13 bases between the two germline ends. From germline, CDR1 is MNHEY and CDR2 SMNVEV (reference sequence). The CDR3: CASSLQGLGQPQHF. CDR3 in DNA: TGTGCCAGCAGTTTGCAGGGTTTGGGCCAGCCCCAGCATTTT.

As regards this clone: Additional DNA sequences in this sample encode the identical CDR3. V gene TRBV14 combines with J gene TRBJ2-1, with D uncertain. The CDR3 runs 12 residues. V was pared by 1 base and J by 6 bases, with 4 bases between. Looked up from germline, CDR1 is SGHDN and CDR2 is FVKESK. The CDR3 loop is CASSQGSNEQFF. The DNA for the CDR3 is TGTGCCAGCAGCCAAGGATCCAATGAGCAGTTCTTC.

As to this clone: Other DNA variants within this sample encode the same CDR3. V and J are TRBV5-6 and TRBJ2-5; TRBD1 matches at 9 bases. Trimming took 2 bases from V and 2 from J; bases not matched to a gene: 4. Germline-derived CDR1 and CDR2 are SGHDT and YYEEEE. This CDR3 has 15 residues. CDR3 DNA: TGTGCCAGCAGCTTCGGGACAGGGACTCAAGAGACCCAGTACTTC. It translates to CASSFGTGTQETQYF.

The genes are TRBV14 and TRBJ2-7, with 7 nucleotides matching TRBD2. The CDR3 totals 14 residues. CDR1 and CDR2 (germline): SGHDN, FVKESK. V trimming: 3 bases; J trimming: 3 bases; junction bases outside the gene matches: 5. CDR3 nucleotide sequence: TGTGCCAGCAGCCACCTCGGGACTATCTACGAGCAGTACTTC. This encodes CASSHLGTIYEQYF.

The V gene is TRBV4-3, the J gene TRBJ2-7; D may be TRBD1 (6 bases). The germline V and J ends were trimmed by 4 bases and 3 bases, with 13 bases remaining between them. The CDR3 has 14 amino acids. CDR1 LGHNA and CDR2 YSLEER come from the germline V gene. The CDR3 here is CASSPGHPLYEQYF. The CDR3 nucleotides are TGCGCCAGCAGCCCGGGACACCCGCTCTACGAGCAGTACTTC.

This chain connects TRBV6-4 to TRBJ2-7, with D unresolved. The CDR3 has 14 residues. The germline V and J ends were trimmed by 10 bases and 2 bases, with 18 bases remaining between them. CDR1 is MRHNA, CDR2 SNTAGT, per germline. CDR3 in amino acids: CATFSRHSPYEQYF. Written as DNA, the CDR3 is TGTGCCACCTTCTCTAGGCACTCGCCCTACGAGCAGTACTTC.

The chain's CDR3 is CASSAGGGSLNEQFF. The CDR3 coding sequence is TGTGCCAGCAGCGCCGGAGGGGGGAGTCTCAATGAGCAGTTCTTC. V gene TRBV9 combines with J gene TRBJ2-1; possibly TRBD1 or TRBD2 for D (6 bases each). V was trimmed by 3 bases and J by 6 bases, leaving 16 bases between them. This CDR3 region has 15 residues. The germline CDR1 and CDR2 sequences are SGDLS and YYNGEE.

The V call is TRBV6-5, the J call TRBJ2-2; weak D call: TRBD1 (5 bases). Germline CDR1 and CDR2: MNHEY and SVGAGI. CDR3 length equals 16 residues. V was pared by 2 bases and J by 4 bases, with 14 bases between. The CDR3 nucleotides are TGTGCCAGCAGTTACCACAGGCTTCCGGGCACCGGGGAGCTGTTTTTT. This translates into CASSYHRLPGTGELFF.

Comments on this clone: The identical CDR3 is also encoded by other nucleotide sequences in the sample. The V call is TRBV7-8, the J call TRBJ2-5, with a possible D match to TRBD2 (5 bases). Germline assignment: CDR1 SGHVS and CDR2 FQNEAQ. This CDR3 is built from 13 residues. The V end was cut by 1 base, the J end by 3 bases, with 6 bases between. As DNA, the CDR3 is TGTGCCAGCAGCTTAGACGGGGAAGAGACCCAGTACTTC. Its protein is CASSLDGEETQYF.

This chain connects TRBV5-4 to TRBJ2-7, with D perhaps matching TRBD2 (7 bases). The V end was cut by 2 bases, the J end by 4 bases, with 13 bases between. The CDR3 length is 14 residues. Germline CDR1 reads SGHNT; CDR2 reads YYREEE (reference sequence). The CDR3 here is CASSFPGGMYEQYF. The CDR3 nucleotides are TGTGCCAGCAGCTTCCCGGGGGGCATGTACGAGCAGTACTTC.

The rearrangement joins TRBV14 to TRBJ2-3, with D possibly TRBD1 on 6 matching bases. The ends were cut back, 4 bases at V and 0 bases at J, with 8 bases in the middle. The CDR3 runs 14 residues. The germline V gene encodes CDR1 SGHDN and CDR2 FVKESK. This CDR3 is CASSLGASTDTQYF. In DNA form, the CDR3 reads TGTGCCAGCAGCCTGGGGGCTAGCACAGATACGCAGTATTTT.

J is TRBJ2-1 and V is TRBV6-1, with D unclear. The V gene lost 0 bases and the J gene lost 0 bases, with 12 bases spanning the gap. The CDR3 totals 17 residues. Germline V lookup: CDR1 MNHNS, CDR2 SASEGT. CDR3 nucleotides: TGTGCCAGCAGTGAAGCACTGTTCTTTAGCTCCTACAATGAGCAGTTCTTC. Translation gives CASSEALFFSSYNEQFF.

V usage is TRBV9 and J usage is TRBJ1-4; 12 bases match TRBD1. After removal of 3 bases from V and 8 bases from J, the junction contained 8 bases not matched to a gene. In germline, CDR1 is SGDLS, CDR2 YYNGEE. This CDR3 has 16 residues. Here the CDR3 DNA reads TGTGCCAGCAGCGCATCCGGGACAGGGGGCGAAGAAAAACTGTTTTTT. It is translated as CASSASGTGGEEKLFF.

The V call is TRBV14, the J call TRBJ2-1, with D possibly TRBD1 on 6 matching bases. Germline V CDR1 and CDR2: SGHDN, FVKESK. The CDR3 is 14 residues long. V lost 2 bases to trimming and J lost 7 bases, with 12 bases between them. The CDR3 region is CASSQWTVGNEQFF. The CDR3 nucleotides read TGTGCCAGCAGCCAATGGACAGTAGGGAATGAGCAGTTCTTC.

This chain uses TRBV5-1 with TRBJ2-7, with 7 positions matching TRBD2. In germline, CDR1 is SGHRS, CDR2 YFSETQ. V gave up 0 bases and J gave up 1 base; unmatched junction bases: 7. The CDR3 covers 16 residues. CDR3 DNA sequence: TGCGCCAGCAGCTTGGCCCCGGGGACTACTTCCTACGAGCAGTACTTC. It yields the protein CASSLAPGTTSYEQYF.

The gene calls are TRBV9 and TRBJ1-3; D is unresolved. The CDR3 sequence is 12 residues long. The germline V and J ends were trimmed by 0 bases and 8 bases, with 6 bases remaining between them. The germline gives CDR1 SGDLS, CDR2 YYNGEE. DNA for the CDR3: TGTGCCAGCAGCGTAGAGAAGTACACCATATATTTT. Amino acid sequence: CASSVEKYTIYF.

This clone has a single count. This sequence joins TRBV18 and TRBJ1-2; TRBD1 aligns across 7 bases. Germline V lookup: CDR1 KGHSH, CDR2 LQKENI. This CDR3 spans 18 amino acids. V lost 3 bases and J lost 4; bases outside the gene matches: 17. The CDR3 reads CASSPSGGQSTFLYGYTF. CDR3 DNA sequence: TGTGCCAGCTCACCCTCTGGGGGACAGAGCACCTTTCTCTATGGCTACACCTTC.